The 8 T cell receptor beta chains in this list originate from one sample, sequenced in a study of Ad26.COV2.S vaccination and SARS-CoV-2 variants. Data came from immunoSEQ multiplex PCR; TCRdb stores just in-frame clones and leaves some out. Of 300,000 to 450,000 clones in the sample, about 88% were seen once. Treatment specified: roughly 19 received Ad26.COV2.S at low or high dose, single or two shots; 5 received placebo; per-sample allocation not given. Day 63 after the first injection of vaccine or placebo was the sampling time. The starting material was peripheral blood, obtained in a trial of Ad26.COV2.S vaccine versus placebo. Every receptor here comes from a person aged 18-65 years who received the Ad26.COV2.S COVID-19 vaccine or a placebo.

The chain links TRBV11-2 to TRBJ1-2; 7 bases are shared with TRBD1. The germline CDR1 and CDR2 sequences are SGHAT and FQNNGV. With V trimmed by 1 base and J by 4 bases, 6 bases remained unmatched. The CDR3 consists of 15 residues. The CDR3 loop reads CASSLGTGASYGYTF. The CDR3 DNA is TGTGCCAGCAGCTTAGGCACAGGGGCTTCCTATGGCTACACCTTC.

The gene calls are TRBV6-5 and TRBJ2-1, with 7 positions matching TRBD2. Germline V gene sequence: CDR1 MNHEY, CDR2 SVGAGI. V was pared by 5 bases and J by 8 bases, with 12 bases of the junction left unmatched. The CDR3 extends over 15 amino acids. The CDR3 DNA reads TGTGCCAGCAGTCCTACCCGGGGAGGGTTCGATGAGCAGTTCTTC. This sequence encodes CASSPTRGGFDEQFF.

In its sample, this clone was seen once. This rearrangement joins TRBV6-5 to TRBJ1-5; TRBD1 matches 7 bases. The CDR3 is made up of 15 amino acids. Trimming took 6 bases from V and 4 from J; bases not matched to a gene: 9. Germline V gives CDR1 MNHEY, CDR2 SVGAGI. DNA of the CDR3: TGTGCCAGCAGCATAGGACAGGCTTGGAATCAGCCCCAGCATTTT. The encoded protein is CASSIGQAWNQPQHF.

V is TRBV2 and J is TRBJ1-2, with no clear D. The germline V gene encodes CDR1 SNHLY and CDR2 FYNNEI. The CDR3 length is 11 residues. V was cut by 4 bases and J by 3 bases, with 3 bases left in between. The CDR3 region is CASSVDYGYTF. The CDR3 region has the DNA TGTGCCAGCAGTGTCGACTATGGCTACACCTTC.

The chain joins TRBV7-2 to TRBJ1-2; no clear D gene. Germline V lookup: CDR1 SGHTA, CDR2 FQGNSA. Trimming took 3 bases from V and 2 from J, leaving 7 bases between them. This CDR3 is built from 13 residues. In nucleotides, the CDR3 is TGTGCCAGCAGCTTCCCACCGAACTATGGCTACACCTTC. Translation gives CASSFPPNYGYTF.

The chain uses TRBV5-4 and TRBJ1-2, with 10 bases aligning to TRBD1. Losses at the gene ends were 5 bases for V and 4 bases for J; bases not matched to a gene: 8. From germline, CDR1 is SGHNT and CDR2 YYREEE (reference sequence). The CDR3 covers 15 residues. The CDR3 bases are TGTGCCAGCAGTACGACAGGGGGCAGATCCTATGGCTACACCTTC. Translation gives CASSTTGGRSYGYTF.

The rearrangement uses TRBV7-6 and TRBJ1-1; a weak D match, TRBD1 (6 bases). The V gene lost 1 base and the J gene lost 0 bases, with 18 bases spanning the gap. The CDR3 loop spans 18 amino acids. Looked up from germline, CDR1 is SGHVS and CDR2 is FNYEAQ. The CDR3 DNA reads as TGTGCCAGCAGCTTAGTTTCGGTGGGGGGCGGATTGAACACTGAAGCTTTCTTT. This codes for CASSLVSVGGGLNTEAFF.

V usage is TRBV6-5 and J usage is TRBJ1-2; 8 bases agree with TRBD1. The germline V gene encodes CDR1 MNHEY and CDR2 SVGAGI. The CDR3 spans 14 residues. V was pared by 8 bases and J by 0 bases, with 5 bases of the junction left unmatched. CDR3 in amino acids: CASRWDRSNYGYTF. Here the CDR3 DNA reads TGTGCCAGCCGATGGGACAGGTCTAACTATGGCTACACCTTC.